This T cell receptor beta chain was observed in a study of blood T cells in healthy people across ages. Alongside a J-beta primer mix, a sample-barcoded 5' primer served in a second PCR lasting roughly 7 to 11 cycles. TCRdb ran MiXCR on the 5' RACE reads and lists one entry per CDR3 protein. The table has roughly 800,000 distinct CDR3 sequences, around 34% seen once. Germline V gives CDR1 LGHDT, CDR2 YNNKEL (reference sequence). Trimming took off 5 bases at V and 11 bases at J, with 24 bases between the two ends. The CDR3 runs to 15 residues. The chain links TRBV3-1 to TRBJ2-5; D gene uncertain. What was sequenced was blood. The sequence was obtained from a man younger than 30 in good health. The CDR3 protein is CASSTMPGLRNEQYF. For the CDR3, the DNA is TGTGCCAGCAGCACGATGCCGGGCTTAAGGAATGAGCAGTACTTC.